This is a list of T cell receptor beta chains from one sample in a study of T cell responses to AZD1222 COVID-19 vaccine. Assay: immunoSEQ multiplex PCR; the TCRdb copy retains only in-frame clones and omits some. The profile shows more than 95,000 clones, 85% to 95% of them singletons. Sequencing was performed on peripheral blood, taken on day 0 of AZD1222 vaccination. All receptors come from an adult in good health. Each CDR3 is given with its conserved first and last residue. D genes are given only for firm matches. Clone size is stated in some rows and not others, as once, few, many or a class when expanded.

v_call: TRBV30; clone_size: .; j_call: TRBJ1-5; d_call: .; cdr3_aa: CAWSYRASGGPQHF; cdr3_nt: TGTGCCTGGAGTTATCGCGCATCGGGTGGGCCCCAGCATTTT
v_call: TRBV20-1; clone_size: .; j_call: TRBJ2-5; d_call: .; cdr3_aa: CSSTRQETQYF; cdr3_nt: TGCAGCTCTACTAGGCAAGAGACCCAGTACTTC
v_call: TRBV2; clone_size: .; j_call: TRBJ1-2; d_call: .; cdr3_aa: CARGGWDQTAANTF; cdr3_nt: TGTGCCAGGGGGGGATGGGACCAGACAGCAGCGAATACCTTC
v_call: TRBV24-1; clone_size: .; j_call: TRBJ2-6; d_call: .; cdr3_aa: CATSEPNSGANVLTF; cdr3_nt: TGTGCCACCAGTGAACCTAACTCTGGGGCCAACGTCCTGACTTTC
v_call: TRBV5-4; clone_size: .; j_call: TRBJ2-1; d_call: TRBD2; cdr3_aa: CASSYPGLAGGGEQFF; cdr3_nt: TGTGCCAGCAGCTACCCGGGACTAGCGGGAGGGGGTGAGCAGTTCTTC
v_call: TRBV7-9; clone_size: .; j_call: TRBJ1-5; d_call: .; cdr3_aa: CASSLGGSSNQPQHF; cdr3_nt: TGTGCCAGCAGCTTAGGAGGGAGTAGCAATCAGCCCCAGCATTTT
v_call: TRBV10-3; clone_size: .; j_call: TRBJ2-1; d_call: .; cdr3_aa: CAISESGLGDNEQFF; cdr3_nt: TGTGCCATCAGTGAGTCGGGGCTTGGGGACAATGAGCAGTTCTTC
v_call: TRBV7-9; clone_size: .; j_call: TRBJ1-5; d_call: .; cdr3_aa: CASNNRGQTNRQPQHF; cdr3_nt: TGTGCCAGCAACAACCGGGGGCAAACGAATCGTCAGCCCCAGCATTTT
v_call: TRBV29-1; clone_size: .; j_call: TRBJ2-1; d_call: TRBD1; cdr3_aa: CSVDGTGFYNEQFF; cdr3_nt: TGCAGCGTTGATGGGACAGGGTTTTACAATGAGCAGTTCTTC
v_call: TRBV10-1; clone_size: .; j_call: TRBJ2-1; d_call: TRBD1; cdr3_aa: CASKSAGGRDEQFF; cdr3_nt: TGCGCCAGCAAGTCGGCAGGGGGCCGAGATGAGCAGTTCTTC
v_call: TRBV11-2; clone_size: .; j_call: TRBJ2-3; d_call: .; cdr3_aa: CASSFYVADTQYF; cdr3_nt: TGTGCCAGCAGTTTCTATGTCGCGGATACGCAGTATTTT
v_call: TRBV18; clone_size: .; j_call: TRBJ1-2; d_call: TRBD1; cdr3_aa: CASSPETGNDYGYTF; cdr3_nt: TGTGCCAGCTCACCAGAGACAGGGAACGACTATGGCTACACCTTC
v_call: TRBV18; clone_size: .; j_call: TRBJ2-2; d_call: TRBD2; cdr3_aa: CASSPRGTSGTGELFF; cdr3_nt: TGTGCCAGCTCACCACGGGGGACTAGCGGCACCGGGGAGCTGTTTTTT
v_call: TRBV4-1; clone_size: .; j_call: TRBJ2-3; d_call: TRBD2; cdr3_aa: CASSRTSTNTDTQYF; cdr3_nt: TGCGCCAGCAGCCGGACTAGCACGAACACAGATACGCAGTATTTT
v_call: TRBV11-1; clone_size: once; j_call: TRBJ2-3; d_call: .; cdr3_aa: CASSLLSSATDTQYF; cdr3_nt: TGTGCCAGCAGCTTACTATCTAGCGCCACAGATACGCAGTATTTT
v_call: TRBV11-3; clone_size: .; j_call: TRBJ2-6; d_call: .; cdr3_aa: CASSLEAAGANVLTF; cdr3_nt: TGTGCCAGCAGCTTAGAGGCAGCTGGGGCCAACGTCCTGACTTTC
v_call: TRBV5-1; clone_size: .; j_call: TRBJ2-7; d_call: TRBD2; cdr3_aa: CASSSGGGPEQYF; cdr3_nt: TGCGCCAGCAGCTCGGGGGGGGGACCCGAGCAGTACTTC
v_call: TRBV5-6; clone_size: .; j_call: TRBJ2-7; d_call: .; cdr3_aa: CASSFGKGLYEQYF; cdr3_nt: TGTGCCAGCAGCTTCGGTAAGGGGTTGTACGAGCAGTACTTC
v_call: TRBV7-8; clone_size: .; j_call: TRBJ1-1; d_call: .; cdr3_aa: CASSGRTGTEAFF; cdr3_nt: TGTGCCAGCAGCGGAAGGACGGGGACTGAAGCTTTCTTT
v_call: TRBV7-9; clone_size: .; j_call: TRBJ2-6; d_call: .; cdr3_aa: CASSLIAPSGANVLTF; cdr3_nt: TGTGCCAGCAGCTTAATCGCGCCTTCTGGGGCCAACGTCCTGACTTTC
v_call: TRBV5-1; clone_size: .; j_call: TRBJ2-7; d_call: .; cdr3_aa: CASSLARGDEQYF; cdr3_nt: TGCGCCAGCAGCTTGGCTAGGGGTGACGAGCAGTACTTC
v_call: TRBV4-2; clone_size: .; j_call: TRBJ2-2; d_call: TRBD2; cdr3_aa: CASSQDGVLGAGGITGELFF; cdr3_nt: TGTGCCAGCAGCCAAGATGGGGTTCTCGGCGCGGGAGGGATCACCGGGGAGCTGTTTTTT
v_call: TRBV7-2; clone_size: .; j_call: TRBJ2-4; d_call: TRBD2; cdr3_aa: CASSSEYSGRYKNIQYF; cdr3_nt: TGTGCCAGCAGCTCCGAATATAGCGGGAGGTACAAAAACATTCAGTACTTC
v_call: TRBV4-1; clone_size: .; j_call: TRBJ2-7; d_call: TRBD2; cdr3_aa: CASSRGTSASSYEQYF; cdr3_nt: TGCGCCAGCAGTCGCGGGACTAGCGCGAGCTCCTACGAGCAGTACTTC
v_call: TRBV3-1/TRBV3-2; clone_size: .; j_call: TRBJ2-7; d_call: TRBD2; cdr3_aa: CASSRREGYDEQYF; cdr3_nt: TGTGCCAGCAGCCGGCGGGAGGGATATGACGAGCAGTACTTC
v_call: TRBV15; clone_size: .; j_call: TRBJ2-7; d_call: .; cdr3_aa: CATSDRYYEQYF; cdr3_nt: TGTGCCACCAGTGACAGGTACTACGAGCAGTACTTC
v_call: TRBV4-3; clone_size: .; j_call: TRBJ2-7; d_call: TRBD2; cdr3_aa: CASSQFPGTSGLNYEQYF; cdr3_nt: TGCGCCAGCAGCCAATTCCCCGGGACTAGCGGCTTGAACTACGAGCAGTACTTC
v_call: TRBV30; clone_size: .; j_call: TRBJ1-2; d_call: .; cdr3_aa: CAWSTSRDTLHYGYTF; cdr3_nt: TGTGCCTGGAGTACATCCAGGGACACATTGCACTATGGCTACACCTTC
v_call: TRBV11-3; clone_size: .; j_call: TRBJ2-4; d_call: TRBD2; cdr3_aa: CASSPLAGGGKNIQYF; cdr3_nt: TGTGCCAGCAGCCCTCTAGCGGGAGGGGGCAAAAACATTCAGTACTTC
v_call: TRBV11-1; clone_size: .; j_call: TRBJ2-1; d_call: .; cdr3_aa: CASSLWGQGGNEQFF; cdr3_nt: TGTGCCAGCAGCTTATGGGGTCAGGGGGGCAATGAGCAGTTCTTC
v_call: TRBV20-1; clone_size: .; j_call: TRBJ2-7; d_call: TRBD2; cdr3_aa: CSASYGASGRIYEQYF; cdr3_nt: TGCAGTGCTAGTTACGGGGCTAGCGGGAGAATCTACGAGCAGTACTTC
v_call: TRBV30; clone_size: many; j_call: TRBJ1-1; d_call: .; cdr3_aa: CAWSSTGNTEAFF; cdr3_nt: TGTGCCTGGAGTTCTACAGGGAACACTGAAGCTTTCTTT
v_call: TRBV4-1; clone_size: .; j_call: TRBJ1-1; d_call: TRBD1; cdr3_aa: CASSQPGQGSEAFF; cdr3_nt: TGCGCCAGCAGCCAGCCGGGACAGGGATCTGAAGCTTTCTTT
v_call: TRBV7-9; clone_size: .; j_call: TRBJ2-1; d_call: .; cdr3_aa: CASSFDNRAEQFF; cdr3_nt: TGTGCCAGCAGCTTTGATAACCGCGCTGAGCAGTTCTTC
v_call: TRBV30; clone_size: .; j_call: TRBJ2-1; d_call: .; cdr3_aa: CAWRGKGSLFF; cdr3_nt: TGTGCCTGGAGGGGGAAAGGTAGCCTGTTCTTC
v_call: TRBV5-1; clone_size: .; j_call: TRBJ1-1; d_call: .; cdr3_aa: CASSSDSLNTEAFF; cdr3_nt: TGCGCCAGCAGCTCCGACAGCTTGAACACTGAAGCTTTCTTT
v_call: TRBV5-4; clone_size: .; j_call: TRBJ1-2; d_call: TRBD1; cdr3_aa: CASSGRGGADYGYTF; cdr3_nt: TGTGCCAGCAGCGGAAGAGGGGGCGCCGACTATGGCTACACCTTC
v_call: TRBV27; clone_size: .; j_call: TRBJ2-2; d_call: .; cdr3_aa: CASSRTFSTGELFF; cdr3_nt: TGTGCCAGCAGCCGGACCTTCTCCACCGGGGAGCTGTTTTTT
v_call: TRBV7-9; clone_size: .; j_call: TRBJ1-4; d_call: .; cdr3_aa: CASSPADGAEKLFF; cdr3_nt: TGTGCCAGCAGCCCGGCCGACGGTGCGGAAAAACTGTTTTTT
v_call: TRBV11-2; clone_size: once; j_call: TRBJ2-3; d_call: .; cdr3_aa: CASSFVGDPTTDTQYF; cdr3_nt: TGTGCCAGCAGCTTTGTCGGGGACCCCACCACAGATACGCAGTATTTT
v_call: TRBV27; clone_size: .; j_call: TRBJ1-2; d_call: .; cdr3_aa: CASSPRGAKGYTF; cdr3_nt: TGTGCCAGCAGTCCCCGGGGGGCTAAGGGCTACACCTTC
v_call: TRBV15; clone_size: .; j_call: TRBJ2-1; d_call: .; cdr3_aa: CATSRDLSYNEQFF; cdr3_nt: TGTGCCACCAGCAGAGATCTCAGTTACAATGAGCAGTTCTTC
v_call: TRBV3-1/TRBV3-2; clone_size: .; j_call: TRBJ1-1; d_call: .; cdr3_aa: CASSLVGQNTEAFF; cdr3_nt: TGTGCCAGCAGCCTAGTAGGGCAGAACACTGAAGCTTTCTTT